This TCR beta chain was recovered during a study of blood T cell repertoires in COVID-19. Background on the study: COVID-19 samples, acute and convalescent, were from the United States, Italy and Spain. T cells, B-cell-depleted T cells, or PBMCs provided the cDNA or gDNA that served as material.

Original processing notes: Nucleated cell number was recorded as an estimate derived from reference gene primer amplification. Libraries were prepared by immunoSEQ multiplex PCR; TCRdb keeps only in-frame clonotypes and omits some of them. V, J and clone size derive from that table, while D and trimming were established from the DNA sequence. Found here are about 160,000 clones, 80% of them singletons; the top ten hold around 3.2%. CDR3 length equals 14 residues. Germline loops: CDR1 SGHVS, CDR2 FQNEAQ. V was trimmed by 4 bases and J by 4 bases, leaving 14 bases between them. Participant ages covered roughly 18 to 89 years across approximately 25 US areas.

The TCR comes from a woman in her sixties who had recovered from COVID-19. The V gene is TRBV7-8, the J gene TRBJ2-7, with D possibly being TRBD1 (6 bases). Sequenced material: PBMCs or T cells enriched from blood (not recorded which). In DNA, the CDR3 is TGTGCCAGCAGCTACAACCGGGACATTTACGAGCAGTACTTC. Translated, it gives CASSYNRDIYEQYF.